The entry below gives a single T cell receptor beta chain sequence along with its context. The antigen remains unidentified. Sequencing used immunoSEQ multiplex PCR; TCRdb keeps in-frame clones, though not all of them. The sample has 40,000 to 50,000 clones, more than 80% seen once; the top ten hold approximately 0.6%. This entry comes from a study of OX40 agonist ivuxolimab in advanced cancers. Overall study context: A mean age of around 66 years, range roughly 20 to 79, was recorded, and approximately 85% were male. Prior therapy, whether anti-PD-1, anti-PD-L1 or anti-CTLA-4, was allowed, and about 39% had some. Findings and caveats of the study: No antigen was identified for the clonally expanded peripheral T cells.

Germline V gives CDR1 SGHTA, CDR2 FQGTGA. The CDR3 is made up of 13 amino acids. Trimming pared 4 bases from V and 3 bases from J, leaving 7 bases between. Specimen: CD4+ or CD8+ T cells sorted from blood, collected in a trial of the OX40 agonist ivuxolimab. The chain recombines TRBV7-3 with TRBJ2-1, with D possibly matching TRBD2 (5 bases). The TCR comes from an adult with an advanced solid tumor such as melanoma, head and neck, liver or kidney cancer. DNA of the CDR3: TGTGCCAGCAGCTCTGGACTCTACAATGAGCAGTTCTTC. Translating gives CASSSGLYNEQFF.